One TCR beta chain is described in this entry. The target antigen is unknown. The sample is drawn from a study of T cell repertoires in cytomegalovirus infection. Study as a whole: Indications came from public TCR beta signatures; they pointed to CMV infection and to a matching HLA type.

The CDR3 covers 14 residues. V was cut by 3 bases and J by 4 bases, with 12 bases left in between. Germline-derived CDR1 and CDR2 are SEHNR and FQNEAQ (reference sequence). TCRdb itself ran the reads through MiXCR, one entry per CDR3 protein. In the table there are 570,000 or so distinct CDR3 sequences, 35% to 50% of which are singletons. The chain employs TRBV7-9 and TRBJ1-1; possible D gene TRBD1, 5 bases. The sample in question was cultured PBMCs, obtained from culture after CMV antigen stimulation. The origin of this receptor is a human donor in good health (CMV status not recorded). Some clones in this sample may be carry-over from other donors' samples. CDR3 nucleotide sequence: TGTGCCAGCAGCTTGGAGCGGGGGATCACTGAAGCTTTCTTT. This encodes CASSLERGITEAFF.